This T cell receptor (beta chain) derives from a study of shared clonotypes between healthy human individuals. For the study at large: The study used three CD4 naive, three CD4 memory, two CD8 naive and one CD8 memory plate per donor.

The CDR3 runs 15 residues. Per the germline V gene, CDR1 is LNHDA and CDR2 is SQIVND (reference sequence). V was pared by 5 bases and J by 0 bases, with 8 bases between. Several immunoSEQ 96-well plates shared each subset's DNA, each plate a replicate. Libraries were prepared by immunoSEQ multiplex PCR; TCRdb keeps only in-frame clonotypes and omits some of them. The table lists millions of clones, approximately 94% of them singletons. Both subsets, CD45RA+ naive and CD45RA-negative memory, were split from the CD4+ cells. The chain joins TRBV19 to TRBJ1-6, with a possible D match to TRBD1 (5 bases). Sequencing was done on a sample of naive CD4+ T cells sorted from blood. Subset here: CD45RA+ positively selected. The clonotype originates from a man younger than 35 in good health. CDR3 amino acids: CASSLRGSYNSPLHF. The CDR3 DNA is TGTGCCAGTAGTCTGAGGGGCTCCTATAATTCACCCCTCCACTTT.